The present entry profiles one TCR beta chain with its context. This table comes from immunoSEQ multiplex PCR, and its TCRdb copy is limited to in-frame clones, with some not included. The data contain fewer than 85,000 clones, roughly 84% of them singletons. This specimen comes from a study of OX40 agonist ivuxolimab in advanced cancers. About the study: Every 2 weeks, patients got intravenous ivuxolimab at one of six dose levels (0.01-10 mg/kg). Hepatocellular carcinoma, melanoma, renal cell or head and neck cancer occurred in dose-escalation patients. A partial response was reached by three patients: one with hepatocellular carcinoma and two with cutaneous melanoma.

The germline V gene has CDR1 SGHTS and CDR2 YDEGEE. V dropped 4 bases and J dropped 6; count of bases not matched to a gene: 5. CDR3 length: 13 residues. The clonotype comes from an adult with an advanced solid tumor such as melanoma, head and neck, liver or kidney cancer. The sample consisted of CD4+ or CD8+ T cells sorted from blood, taken in a trial of the OX40 agonist ivuxolimab. The chain links TRBV5-8 to TRBJ1-2, with 8 nucleotides matching TRBD1. CDR3 in amino acids: CASSADRGDGYTF. CDR3 sequence (DNA): TGTGCCAGCAGCGCCGACAGGGGCGATGGCTACACCTTC.